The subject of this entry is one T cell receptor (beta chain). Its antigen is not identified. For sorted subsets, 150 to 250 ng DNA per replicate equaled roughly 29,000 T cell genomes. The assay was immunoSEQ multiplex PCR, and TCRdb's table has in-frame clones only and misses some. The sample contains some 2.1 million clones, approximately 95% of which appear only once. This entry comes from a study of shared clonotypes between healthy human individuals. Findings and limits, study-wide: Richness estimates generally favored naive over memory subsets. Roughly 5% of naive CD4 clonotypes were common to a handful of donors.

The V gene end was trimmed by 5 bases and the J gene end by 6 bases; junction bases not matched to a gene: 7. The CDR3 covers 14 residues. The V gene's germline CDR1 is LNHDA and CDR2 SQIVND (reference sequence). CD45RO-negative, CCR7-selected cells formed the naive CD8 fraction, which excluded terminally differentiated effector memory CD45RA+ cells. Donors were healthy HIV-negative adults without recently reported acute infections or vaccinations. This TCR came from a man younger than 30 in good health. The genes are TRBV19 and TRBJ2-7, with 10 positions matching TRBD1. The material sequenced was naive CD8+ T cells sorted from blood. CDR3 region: CASSLLGQGLEQYF. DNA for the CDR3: TGTGCCAGTAGTCTCTTGGGACAGGGGCTCGAGCAGTACTTC.